The 18 T cell receptor beta chains below come from one sample, sequenced in a study of shared clonotypes between healthy human individuals. The data were produced by immunoSEQ multiplex PCR, yet TCRdb's version contains in-frame clones alone and is incomplete. The sample lists about 2 million clones, 85% to 95% occurring once. CD8 cells regarded as naive lacked CD45RO, were positively chosen for CCR7, and omitted terminally differentiated effector memory CD45RA+ cells. The sequencing sample was made of naive CD8+ T cells sorted from blood. Every receptor here comes from a man between 18 and 29 years old in good health.

CDR3 amino acids: CASRSGTAAYEQYF. CDR3 DNA: TGTGCCAGTAGATCAGGGACGGCGGCCTACGAGCAGTACTTC. This rearrangement joins TRBV19 to TRBJ2-7; D possibly uses TRBD1 or TRBD2 (5 bases each). This CDR3 is built from 14 residues. Germline V gene lookup returns CDR1 LNHDA and CDR2 SQIVND (reference sequence). V was cut by 6 bases and J by 2 bases, with 14 bases left in between.

The chain is built from TRBV5-1 and TRBJ2-1, with 12 positions matching TRBD2. This CDR3 region has 16 residues. V trimming: 4 bases; J trimming: 4 bases; junction bases outside the gene matches: 6. CDR1 and CDR2 (germline): SGHRS, YFSETQ. The DNA of the CDR3 is TGCGCCAGCAGCGTTGGACTAGCGGGATCGTACAATGAGCAGTTCTTC. Protein: CASSVGLAGSYNEQFF.

This clone was counted a single time. Different DNA sequences within this sample yield the same CDR3. V is TRBV27 and J is TRBJ1-1; unclear D gene. The CDR3 covers 11 residues. V lost 4 bases, J lost 6 bases, and 6 bases lay in between. Germline lookup yields CDR1 MNHEY and CDR2 SMNVEV (reference sequence). CDR3 in DNA: TGTGCCAGCAGTTCAGGAGCTGAAGCTTTCTTT. It codes for CASSSGAEAFF.

This rearrangement joins TRBV11-2 to TRBJ2-5; TRBD2 might be the D (5 bases). Germline V gene sequence: CDR1 SGHAT, CDR2 FQNNGV. V lost 1 base, J lost 5 bases, and 17 bases lay in between. The CDR3 loop spans 16 amino acids. CDR3 in DNA: TGTGCCAGCAGCTTAGGTCCGGGAACGGGTGTGGAGACCCAGTACTTC. This gives the protein CASSLGPGTGVETQYF.

The chain uses TRBV30 and TRBJ2-5; 8 bases are a match to TRBD1. The DNA matches TRBJ2-7 better at its end, which makes the J call doubtful. CDR3 length: 13 amino acids. Germline-derived CDR1 and CDR2 are GTSNPN and SVGIG (reference sequence). CDR3 in amino acids: CAWDPGQDYEQYF. In nucleotides, the CDR3 is TGTGCCTGGGATCCGGGACAGGACTACGAGCAGTACTTC.

The rearrangement uses TRBV14 and TRBJ1-2; TRBD1 is a possible D gene (5 bases). The V end was cut by 4 bases, the J end by 2 bases, with 14 bases between. The CDR3 sequence is 15 residues long. Per germline, CDR1 SGHDN and CDR2 FVKESK. The CDR3 loop is CASSLIPGLNYGYTF. As DNA, the CDR3 is TGTGCCAGCAGCCTAATACCGGGGCTGAACTATGGCTACACCTTC.

V is TRBV9 and J is TRBJ2-7; 12 nucleotides align to TRBD1. In germline, CDR1 is SGDLS, CDR2 YYNGEE. The CDR3 contains 15 residues. J lost 5 bases, V lost 3 bases, and 6 bases had no gene match. CDR3 in amino acids: CASSATGQGADEQYF. The CDR3 bases are TGTGCCAGCAGCGCGACGGGACAGGGGGCTGACGAGCAGTACTTC.

The genes are TRBV4-1 and TRBJ2-7; 10 nucleotides align to TRBD2. Per germline, CDR1 MGHRA and CDR2 YSYEKL. CDR3 length: 15 amino acids. V dropped 3 bases and J dropped 7; count of bases not matched to a gene: 9. The CDR3 spells CASSQRSGGAGEQYF. The CDR3 DNA reads as TGCGCCAGCAGCCAGAGGAGCGGGGGGGCGGGAGAGCAGTACTTC.

The chain carries TRBV28 and TRBJ1-2; D is ambiguous. This CDR3 has 13 residues. V lost 9 bases and J 1 base, leaving 12 bases between the germline ends. Germline V lookup: CDR1 MDHEN, CDR2 SYDVKM. CDR3 in DNA: TGTGCCAGTTCGACCGAGATTAACTATGGCTACACCTTC. Translated: CASSTEINYGYTF.

This chain links TRBV28 with TRBJ2-7, with TRBD2 matching 7 bases. V was clipped by 5 bases and J by 4 bases; unmatched bases: 11. The length of the CDR3 is 15 residues. Germline V gene lookup returns CDR1 MDHEN and CDR2 SYDVKM. CDR3 DNA: TGTGCCAGCAGTGCCCCGGGGGAGGGACCATACGAGCAGTACTTC. It encodes CASSAPGEGPYEQYF.

This chain uses TRBV27 with TRBJ2-5, with D perhaps matching TRBD1 (6 bases). The CDR3 consists of 14 residues. V gave up 2 bases and J gave up 1 base, with 8 bases separating them. Germline values: CDR1 MNHEY, CDR2 SMNVEV (reference sequence). The CDR3 nucleotides are TGTGCCAGCAGTTTAGCGGACAGCCAAGAGACCCAGTACTTC. It codes for CASSLADSQETQYF.

The sample holds a few counts of this clone. This sample includes further DNA sequences coding for the same CDR3. The rearrangement links TRBV6-5 to TRBJ2-2; D is possibly TRBD2 (5 bases). Germline CDR1 reads MNHEY; CDR2 reads SVGAGI. The CDR3 spans 13 residues. V lost 2 bases to trimming and J lost 6 bases, with 7 bases between them. The CDR3, as DNA: TGTGCCAGCAGTTACGTCGGGGCCGGGGAGCTGTTTTTT. Translating it yields CASSYVGAGELFF.

The genes are TRBV5-4 and TRBJ2-3; the D gene could be TRBD1 or TRBD2 (5 bases each). Germline V lookup: CDR1 SGHNT, CDR2 YYREEE (reference sequence). The length of the CDR3 is 14 residues. Trimming shortened V by 5 bases and J by 2 bases, and 12 bases separated the two germline ends. This CDR3 reads CASRRDGPTDTQYF. The CDR3 nucleotides are TGTGCCAGCAGGAGGGACGGTCCCACAGATACGCAGTATTTT.

Worth noting for this clone: The identical CDR3 is also encoded by other nucleotide sequences in the sample. This chain joins TRBV27 and TRBJ2-1; 7 bases align to TRBD1. The CDR3 is made up of 16 amino acids. V shed 5 bases and J 0 bases; nucleotides not matched to a gene: 7. Germline assignment: CDR1 MNHEY and CDR2 SMNVEV (reference sequence). The CDR3 nucleotides read TGTGCCAGCAGTCTAGGGGGCCCGAGCTCCTACAATGAGCAGTTCTTC. It specifies CASSLGGPSSYNEQFF.

This clone was observed a single time. V and J are TRBV6-5 and TRBJ2-2, with 9 bases matching TRBD1. Germline CDR1 reads MNHEY; CDR2 reads SVGAGI. V gave up 5 bases and J gave up 4 bases; unmatched junction bases: 5. The CDR3 is made up of 15 amino acids. Here the CDR3 reads CASSLTTGGTGELFF. CDR3 in DNA: TGTGCCAGCAGTCTAACGACAGGGGGCACCGGGGAGCTGTTTTTT.

The gene calls are TRBV19 and TRBJ2-7, with a weak D call TRBD1 (5 bases). This CDR3 has 14 residues. The germline V gene encodes CDR1 LNHDA and CDR2 SQIVND (reference sequence). Trimming left V 4 bases short and J 4 bases short, with 14 bases between. CDR3 in DNA: TGTGCCAGTAGTACAGGGTCCCCGAGTTACGAGCAGTACTTC. Translation: CASSTGSPSYEQYF. The full variable domain, its missing parts supplied by reference TRBV19 and TRBJ2-7, is DGGITQSPKYLFRKEGQNVTLSCEQNLNHDAMYWYRQDPGQGLRLIYYSQIVNDFQKGDIAEGYSVSREKKESFPLTVTSAQKNPTAFYLCASSTGSPSYEQYFGPGTRLTVT.

The chain recombines TRBV9 with TRBJ2-7; perhaps TRBD2 as D (7 bases). Trimming shortened V by 6 bases and J by 3 bases, and 19 bases separated the two germline ends. The CDR3 is 15 residues long. Germline CDR1 SGDLS, CDR2 YYNGEE. CDR3 sequence reads: CASTSGLGGGYEQYF. The CDR3 DNA reads TGTGCCAGCACCTCTGGGCTGGGAGGGGGCTACGAGCAGTACTTC.

This chain joins TRBV4-3 and TRBJ2-2; D gene ambiguous. The CDR3 length is 15 residues. V dropped 3 bases and J dropped 1 base, with 9 bases sitting between them. Germline values: CDR1 LGHNA, CDR2 YSLEER. The CDR3 reads CASSHGTLNTGELFF. CDR3 DNA sequence: TGCGCCAGCAGCCACGGCACCCTGAACACCGGGGAGCTGTTTTTT.